Listed below are T cell receptor beta chains from one sample, sequenced in a study of T-cell memory formation after mild COVID-19. TCRdb re-called the 5' RACE reads through MiXCR, storing one row per CDR3 protein. The sample has about 88,000 distinct CDR3 sequences; 20% to 30% are singletons. The sequenced sample was PBMCs or a T cell subset sorted from them (not recorded which). These receptors originate from a man aged 18 to 30 who had mild COVID-19 (a few samples of this study predate the infection). Cell type and time point are not known. The CDR3 runs from the conserved cysteine through the conserved F or W. Fields, in order: V gene, J gene, clone size, D gene, CDR3 DNA, CDR3 protein. The D gene is left open where the match is weak. Clone size is stated in some rows and not others, as once, few, many or a class when expanded.

>TRBV7-3|TRBJ2-1|-|TRBD1
TGTGCCAGCAGCTCGGTAACAGGGGGCGCCTACAATGAGCAGTTCTTC
CASSSVTGGAYNEQFF
>TRBV28|TRBJ1-4|-|TRBD1
TGTGCCAGCAGTCCTCCGAGACAGGGAAATGAAAAACTGTTTTTT
CASSPPRQGNEKLFF
>TRBV29-1|TRBJ1-1|few|-
TGCAGCGTTGCTAGACCGTTTGAAGCTTTCTTT
CSVARPFEAFF
>TRBV6-5|TRBJ1-6|-|-
TGTGCCAGCAGTTACGGCGGCAGTCTGAATTCACCCCTCCACTTT
CASSYGGSLNSPLHF
>TRBV4-3|TRBJ2-3|few|TRBD2
TGCGCCAGCAGCCAAAGTTGGACTAGCGGGGGGACGACAGATACGCAGTATTTT
CASSQSWTSGGTTDTQYF
>TRBV12-3/TRBV12-4|TRBJ1-2|few|-
TGTGCCAGCAGTTTTGGGCGGAACTACACCTTC
CASSFGRNYTF
>TRBV12-3/TRBV12-4|TRBJ2-1|once|-
TGTGCCAGCAGCAAACACGACCCTAATGAGCAGTTCTTC
CASSKHDPNEQFF
>TRBV7-9|TRBJ2-1|-|TRBD2
TGTGCCAGCAGCGTGACTAGCGGAACAACCAATGAGCAGTTCTTC
CASSVTSGTTNEQFF
>TRBV12-3/TRBV12-4|TRBJ1-1|-|-
TGTGCCAGCAGTCCAACGGCCGGGCCTGAAGCTTTCTTT
CASSPTAGPEAFF
>TRBV4-3|TRBJ2-1|-|-
TGCGCCAGCAGCCAAGAGCAGGGGACGGGCGATGAGCAGTTCTTC
CASSQEQGTGDEQFF
>TRBV5-1|TRBJ2-3|few|TRBD1
TGCGCCAGCAGCTCTGGACAGGGTACAGATACGCAGTATTTT
CASSSGQGTDTQYF
>TRBV12-3/TRBV12-4|TRBJ2-7|-|-
TGTGCCAGCAGTTTAGATTCTGGTAGGGTCCTCGAGCAGTACTTC
CASSLDSGRVLEQYF
>TRBV29-1|TRBJ2-5|many|-
TGCAGCACCCAAAGGGGGGCGGAAGAGACCCAGTACTTC
CSTQRGAEETQYF
>TRBV7-9|TRBJ1-6|-|-
TGTGCCAGCAGCACCGCAGGGATCAATTCACCCCTCCACTTT
CASSTAGINSPLHF
>TRBV27|TRBJ2-2|-|-
TGTGCCAGCAGTTTATCGTGGGGGTCCGGGGAGCTGTTTTTT
CASSLSWGSGELFF
>TRBV7-2|TRBJ1-6|-|TRBD1
TGTGCCAGCAGCTTAACCGGACAGGACCCAAGCTCCTATAATTCACCCCTCCACTTT
CASSLTGQDPSSYNSPLHF
>TRBV12-3/TRBV12-4|TRBJ2-7|-|-
TGTGCCAGCAGTTTAACGGTTTACGAGCAGTACTTC
CASSLTVYEQYF
>TRBV29-1|TRBJ1-1|-|-
TGCAGCGTTCGTTGGGGAGGGACTGAAGCTTTCTTT
CSVRWGGTEAFF
>TRBV6-5|TRBJ2-7|few|-
TGTGCCAGCAGTTTAACCTTGCGGAACGAGCAGTACTTC
CASSLTLRNEQYF
>TRBV4-3|TRBJ2-7|-|TRBD1
TGCGCCAGCAGCCCGGGACAGGGCGGTGGAGACAACTACGAGCAGTACTTC
CASSPGQGGGDNYEQYF
>TRBV13|TRBJ2-3|-|-
TGTGCCAGCAGCTTAAGGCAGATCACAGATACGCAGTATTTT
CASSLRQITDTQYF
>TRBV7-2|TRBJ2-3|-|-
TGTGCCAGCAGCTTCACTCTTATACTCGGGGCCGAAACAGATACGCAGTATTTT
CASSFTLILGAETDTQYF
>TRBV6-2/TRBV6-3|TRBJ2-7|few|-
TGTGCCAGCAGTTACTCGACCGAGCAGTACTTC
CASSYSTEQYF
>TRBV4-1|TRBJ1-5|-|-
TGCGCCAGCAGCCAAGCAGGTTATAGCAATCAGCCCCAGCATTTT
CASSQAGYSNQPQHF
>TRBV7-9|TRBJ2-7|-|-
TGTGCCAGCAGCTCCGTATCCTACGAGCAGTACTTC
CASSSVSYEQYF
>TRBV29-1|TRBJ2-3|-|-
TGCAGCGTTGACGTCGGCACAGATACGCAGTATTTT
CSVDVGTDTQYF
>TRBV7-9|TRBJ1-1|-|-
TGTGCCAGCAGCCGGAGCCCCCTGTGGGCTTTCTTT
CASSRSPLWAFF
>TRBV7-6|TRBJ2-1|few|-
TGTGCCAGCAGCTCTAACAATGAGCAGTTCTTC
CASSSNNEQFF
>TRBV30|TRBJ2-7|-|-
TGTGCCTGGAGCACGGGACTGAGCGGGGAGCAGTACTTC
CAWSTGLSGEQYF
>TRBV7-9|TRBJ2-3|few|TRBD2
TGTGCCAGCAGCCCACCTAGCGGGGGGGAGTACGCAGATACGCAGTATTTT
CASSPPSGGEYADTQYF
>TRBV7-6|TRBJ2-5|few|-
TGTGCCAGCAGCCCTAGCGGTGGTAGGGGGGAGACCCAGTACTTC
CASSPSGGRGETQYF
>TRBV7-6|TRBJ2-3|-|-
TGTGCCAGCAGCTTAGGACGCACAGATACGCAGTATTTT
CASSLGRTDTQYF
>TRBV6-2/TRBV6-3|TRBJ2-5|-|TRBD2
TGTGCCAGCAGATCCTTAGCGGGGCAAGAGACCCAGTACTTC
CASRSLAGQETQYF
>TRBV7-3|TRBJ2-1|-|-
TGTGCCAGCAGCTTTCCGGGGGCGGTTGAGCAGTTCTTC
CASSFPGAVEQFF
>TRBV9|TRBJ1-1|-|TRBD1
TGTGCCAGCAGATCATTAGACAGGGGCCCGAGGATGAACACTGAAGCTTTCTTT
CASRSLDRGPRMNTEAFF
>TRBV27|TRBJ1-6|-|TRBD1
TGTGCCAGCAGTTTTCGGACAGGGGCGTTGGGGACCTATAATTCACCCCTCCACTTT
CASSFRTGALGTYNSPLHF
>TRBV7-2|TRBJ1-2|-|-
TGTGCCAGCACTCCAGTCGAAGGTTTGTTCTACACCTTC
CASTPVEGLFYTF
>TRBV4-3|TRBJ2-7|-|-
TGCGCCAGTGGAGATTCTAGTCGGGTGAACGAGCAGTACTTC
CASGDSSRVNEQYF
>TRBV4-3|TRBJ2-5|few|-
TGCGCCAGCAGCCAAGATCCAGGAGTGAGTCTGTGGGAGACCCAGTACTTC
CASSQDPGVSLWETQYF
>TRBV5-1|TRBJ1-6|-|-
TGCGCCAGCAGCTTCAGAGGGGGGTCACCCCTCCACTTT
CASSFRGGSPLHF
>TRBV29-1|TRBJ2-1|few|TRBD2
TGCAGCGTTGAGCCAGCGGGGGGGCCCAATGAGCAGTTCTTC
CSVEPAGGPNEQFF
>TRBV7-8|TRBJ1-5|-|-
TGTGCCAGCAGCTTAAGATCGGGTCGTAGCAATCAGCCCCAGCATTTT
CASSLRSGRSNQPQHF
>TRBV5-1|TRBJ2-1|-|TRBD2
TGCGCCAGCAGCTTACCCGGGACTAGCCGGATCAATGAGCAGTTCTTC
CASSLPGTSRINEQFF
>TRBV11-2|TRBJ2-1|-|-
TGTGCCAGCAGCGCTCGAACTTCCGGAGAGGGGAATGAGCAGTTCTTC
CASSARTSGEGNEQFF
>TRBV12-3/TRBV12-4|TRBJ1-2|-|-
TGTGCCAGCAGCGACCGATATGGCTACACCTTC
CASSDRYGYTF
>TRBV7-9|TRBJ2-5|-|-
TGTGCCAGCGCTAGTTTGAGGGGAAGTACCGAAGAGACCCAGTACTTC
CASASLRGSTEETQYF
>TRBV12-3/TRBV12-4|TRBJ1-1|-|-
TGTGCCAGCAGTTTATCTGGGGTGGCTGAAGCTTTCTTT
CASSLSGVAEAFF
>TRBV20-1|TRBJ1-6|few|-
TGCAGTGCTGCGAGGGGATCTCCGTCACCCCTCCACTTT
CSAARGSPSPLHF
>TRBV10-3|TRBJ1-1|-|-
TGTGCCATCAGTGAGAGGTCGGGCAGGGCAACCATGAACACTGAAGCTTTATTT
CAISERSGRATMNTEALF
>TRBV2|TRBJ2-1|many|-
TGTGCCAGCAGTGACATAGCGGTCGAGTTGAATGAGCAGTTCTTC
CASSDIAVELNEQFF
>TRBV5-1|TRBJ1-5|-|-
TGCGCCAGCAGCTTGGGCGAGGGACAGCCCCAGCATTTT
CASSLGEGQPQHF
>TRBV6-2/TRBV6-3|TRBJ2-1|-|-
TGTGCCAGCACCGAGGGGGGCGAGCAGTTCTTC
CASTEGGEQFF
>TRBV4-1|TRBJ1-1|few|-
TGCGCCAGCAGCCACCAGGGTCAGGAAGCTTTCTTT
CASSHQGQEAFF
>TRBV7-3|TRBJ2-3|-|-
TGTGCCAGCAGCTTAGTCCGGCGGGGCAGGGCAGATACGCAGTATTTT
CASSLVRRGRADTQYF
>TRBV7-6|TRBJ1-6|once|-
TGTGCCAGCAGCTTAGCGCCTAGGGATAATTCACCCCTCCACTTT
CASSLAPRDNSPLHF
>TRBV20-1|TRBJ1-1|-|-
TGCAGTGCTAGGGGGGACACCAACACTGAAGCTTTCTTT
CSARGDTNTEAFF
>TRBV20-1|TRBJ1-1|-|-
TGCAGTGTTGTACAGGCGTACAACACTGAAGCTTTCTTT
CSVVQAYNTEAFF
>TRBV4-1|TRBJ2-5|-|TRBD2
TGCGCCAGCAGCCAACGGTTACTAGCGATGGAGACCCAGTACTTC
CASSQRLLAMETQYF
>TRBV11-2|TRBJ2-7|many|-
TGTGCCAGCAGCCCCTCTGGACAGCTATACGAGCAGTACTTC
CASSPSGQLYEQYF
>TRBV27|TRBJ2-1|-|-
TGTGCCAGCAGTTTACTTACTGTGAGCGCCAGTGAGCAGTTCTTC
CASSLLTVSASEQFF